This record looks at one T cell receptor beta chain sequence and its context. Sequencing used cDNA as its template, made by extracting RNA and reverse transcribing it. Assay used: immunoSEQ multiplex PCR; TCRdb lists only in-frame clones, some missing. Among 95,000 to 120,000 clones listed, 45% to 60% were seen once. This sample is part of a study of CD8+ T cells in alopecia areata. Trimming took off 5 bases at V and 6 bases at J, with 9 bases between the two ends. Per germline, CDR1 LNHNV and CDR2 YYDKDF (reference sequence). The CDR3 totals 12 residues. The sequenced sample was NKG2D-low CD8+ T cells sorted from blood. This sequence joins TRBV15 and TRBJ2-3; D gene ambiguous. This TCR was sampled from a human donor with alopecia areata. CDR3 nucleotide sequence: TGTGCCACCAGCGGATCTCTGGATACGCAGTATTTT. Translated: CATSGSLDTQYF.